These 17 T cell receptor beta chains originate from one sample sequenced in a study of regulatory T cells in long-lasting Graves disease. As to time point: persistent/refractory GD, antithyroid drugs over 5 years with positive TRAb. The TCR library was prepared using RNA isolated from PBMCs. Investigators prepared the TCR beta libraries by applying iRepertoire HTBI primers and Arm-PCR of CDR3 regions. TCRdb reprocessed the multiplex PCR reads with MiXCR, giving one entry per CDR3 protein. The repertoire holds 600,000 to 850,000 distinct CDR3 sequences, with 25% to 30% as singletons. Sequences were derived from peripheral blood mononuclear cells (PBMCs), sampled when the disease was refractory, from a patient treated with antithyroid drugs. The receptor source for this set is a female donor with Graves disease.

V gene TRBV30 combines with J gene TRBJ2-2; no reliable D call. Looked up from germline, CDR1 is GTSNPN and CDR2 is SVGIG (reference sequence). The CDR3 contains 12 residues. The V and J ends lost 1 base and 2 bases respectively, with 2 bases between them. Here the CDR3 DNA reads TGTGCCTGGAGTGCCAACACCGGGGAGCTGTTTTTT. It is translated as CAWSANTGELFF. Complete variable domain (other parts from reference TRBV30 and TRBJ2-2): SQTIHQWPATLVQPVGSPLSLECTVEGTSNPNLYWYRQAAGRGLQLLFYSVGIGQISSEVPQNLSASRPQDRQFILSSKKLLLSDSGFYLCAWSANTGELFFGEGSRLTVL.

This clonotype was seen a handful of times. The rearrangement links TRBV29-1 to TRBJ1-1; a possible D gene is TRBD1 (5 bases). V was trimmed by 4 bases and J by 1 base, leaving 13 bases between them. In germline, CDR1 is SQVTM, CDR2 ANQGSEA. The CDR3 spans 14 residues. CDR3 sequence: CSVAFLGENTEAFF. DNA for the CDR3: TGCAGCGTTGCCTTTTTAGGGGAGAACACTGAAGCTTTCTTT.

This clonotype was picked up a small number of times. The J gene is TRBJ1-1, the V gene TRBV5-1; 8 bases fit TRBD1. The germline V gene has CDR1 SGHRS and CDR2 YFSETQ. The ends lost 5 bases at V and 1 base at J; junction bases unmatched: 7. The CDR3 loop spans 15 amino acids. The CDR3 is CASRYTGGRNTEAFF. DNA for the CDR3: TGCGCCAGCAGATACACAGGGGGACGGAACACTGAAGCTTTCTTT. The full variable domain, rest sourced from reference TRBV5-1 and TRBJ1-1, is KAGVTQTPRYLIKTRGQQVTLSCSPISGHRSVSWYQQTPGQGLQFLFEYFSETQRNKGNFPGRFSGRQFSNSRSEMNVSTLELGDSALYLCASRYTGGRNTEAFFGQGTRLTVV.

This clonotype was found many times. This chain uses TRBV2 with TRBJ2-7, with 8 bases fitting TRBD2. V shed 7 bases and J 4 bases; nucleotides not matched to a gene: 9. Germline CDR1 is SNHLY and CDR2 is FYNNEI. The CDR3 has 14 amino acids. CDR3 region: CASTTGLGTYEQYF. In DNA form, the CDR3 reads TGTGCCAGCACTACGGGACTAGGGACGTACGAGCAGTACTTC.

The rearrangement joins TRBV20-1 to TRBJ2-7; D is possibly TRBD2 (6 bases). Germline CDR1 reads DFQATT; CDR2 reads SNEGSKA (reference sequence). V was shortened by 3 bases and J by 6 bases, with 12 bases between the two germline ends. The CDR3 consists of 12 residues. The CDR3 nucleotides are TGCAGTGCTAGTAGGGAGGTTGGCGAGCAGTACTTC. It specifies CSASREVGEQYF.

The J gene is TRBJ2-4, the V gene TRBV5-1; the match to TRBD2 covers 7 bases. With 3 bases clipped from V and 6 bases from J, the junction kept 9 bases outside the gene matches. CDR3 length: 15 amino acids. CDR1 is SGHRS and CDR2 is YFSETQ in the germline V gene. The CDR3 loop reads CASSWGGGESNIQYF. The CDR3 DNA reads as TGCGCCAGCAGCTGGGGGGGTGGAGAGTCAAACATTCAGTACTTC.

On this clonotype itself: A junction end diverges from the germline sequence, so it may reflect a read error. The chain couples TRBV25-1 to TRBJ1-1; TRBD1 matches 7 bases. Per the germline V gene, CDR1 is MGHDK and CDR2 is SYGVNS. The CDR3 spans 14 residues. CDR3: CASSETGLKTEAFF. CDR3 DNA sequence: TGTGCCAGCAGTGAGACAGGGTTGAAGACTGAAGCTTTCTTT.

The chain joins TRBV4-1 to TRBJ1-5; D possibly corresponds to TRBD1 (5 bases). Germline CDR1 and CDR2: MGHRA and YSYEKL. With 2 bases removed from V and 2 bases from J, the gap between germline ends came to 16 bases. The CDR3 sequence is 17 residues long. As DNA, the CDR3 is TGCGCCAGCAGCCAAATTCCTCCCGGGACGGGCAATCAGCCCCAGCATTTT. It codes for CASSQIPPGTGNQPQHF.

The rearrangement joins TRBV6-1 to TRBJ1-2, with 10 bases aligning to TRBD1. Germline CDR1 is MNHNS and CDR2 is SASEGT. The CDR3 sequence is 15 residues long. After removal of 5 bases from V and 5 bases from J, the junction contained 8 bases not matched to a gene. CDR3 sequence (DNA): TGTGCCAGCAGTAGCTGGACAGGGGGTACATATGGCTACACCTTC. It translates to CASSSWTGGTYGYTF.

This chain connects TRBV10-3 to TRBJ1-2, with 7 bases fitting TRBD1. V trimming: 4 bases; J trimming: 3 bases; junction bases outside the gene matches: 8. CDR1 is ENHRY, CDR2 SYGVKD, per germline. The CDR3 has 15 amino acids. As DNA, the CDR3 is TGTGCCATCAGTGGTAGACAGGGAGGTGACTATGGCTACACCTTC. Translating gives CAISGRQGGDYGYTF.

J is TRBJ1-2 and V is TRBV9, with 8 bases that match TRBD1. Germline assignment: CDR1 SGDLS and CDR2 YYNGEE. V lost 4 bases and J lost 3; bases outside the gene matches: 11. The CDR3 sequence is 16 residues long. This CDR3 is CASSTPGQEVYYGYTF. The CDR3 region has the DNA TGTGCCAGCAGCACCCCGGGACAGGAGGTCTACTATGGCTACACCTTC.

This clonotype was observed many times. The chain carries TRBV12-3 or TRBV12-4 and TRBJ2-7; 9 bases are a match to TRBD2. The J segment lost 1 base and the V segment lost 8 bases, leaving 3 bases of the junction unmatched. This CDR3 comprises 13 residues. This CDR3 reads CASGLAKSYEQYF. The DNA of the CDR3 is TGTGCCAGCGGACTAGCGAAGTCCTACGAGCAGTACTTC.

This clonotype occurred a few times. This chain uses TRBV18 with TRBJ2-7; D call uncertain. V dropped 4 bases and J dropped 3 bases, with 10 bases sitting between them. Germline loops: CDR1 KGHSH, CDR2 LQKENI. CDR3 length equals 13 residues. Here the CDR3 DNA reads TGTGCCAGCTCACGCCAGAAGGACTACGAGCAGTACTTC. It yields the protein CASSRQKDYEQYF.

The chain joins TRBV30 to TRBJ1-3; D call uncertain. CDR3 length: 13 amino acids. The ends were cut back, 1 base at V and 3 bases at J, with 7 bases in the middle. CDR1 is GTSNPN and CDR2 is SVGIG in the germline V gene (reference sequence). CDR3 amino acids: CAWSGPRGNTIYF. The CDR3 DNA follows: TGTGCCTGGAGTGGCCCGCGTGGAAACACCATATATTTT. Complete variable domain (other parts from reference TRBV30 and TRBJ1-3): SQTIHQWPATLVQPVGSPLSLECTVEGTSNPNLYWYRQAAGRGLQLLFYSVGIGQISSEVPQNLSASRPQDRQFILSSKKLLLSDSGFYLCAWSGPRGNTIYFGEGSWLTVV.

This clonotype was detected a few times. The CDR3 reads CSANRGSEAFF. The CDR3 coding sequence is TGCAGTGCTAACAGGGGAAGTGAAGCTTTCTTT. This chain connects TRBV20-1 to TRBJ1-1; 7 bases map to TRBD1. CDR3 length: 11 residues. V was pared by 4 bases and J by 7 bases, with 3 bases of the junction left unmatched. From germline, CDR1 is DFQATT and CDR2 SNEGSKA (reference sequence).

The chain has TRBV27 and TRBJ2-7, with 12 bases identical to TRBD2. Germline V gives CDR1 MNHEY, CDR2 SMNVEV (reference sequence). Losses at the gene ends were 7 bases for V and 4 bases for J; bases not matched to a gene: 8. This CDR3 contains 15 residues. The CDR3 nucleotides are TGTGCCAGCAAACTGACTAGCGGGAGTAAGTACGAGCAGTACTTC. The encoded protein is CASKLTSGSKYEQYF.

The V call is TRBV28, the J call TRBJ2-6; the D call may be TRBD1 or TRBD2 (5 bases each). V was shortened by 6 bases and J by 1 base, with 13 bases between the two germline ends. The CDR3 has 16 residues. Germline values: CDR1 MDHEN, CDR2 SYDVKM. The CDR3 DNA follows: TGTGCCAGCAGGCCAACGGGGCCTTCTGGGGCCAACGTCCTGACTTTC. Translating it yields CASRPTGPSGANVLTF. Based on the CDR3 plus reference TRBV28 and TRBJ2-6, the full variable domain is DVKVTQSSRYLVKRTGEKVFLECVQDMDHENMFWYRQDPGLGLRLIYFSYDVKMKEKGDIPEGYSVSREKKERFSLILESASTNQTSMYLCASRPTGPSGANVLTFGAGSRLTVL.